Listed below are T cell receptor beta chains from one sample, sequenced in a study of blood T cell repertoires in COVID-19. This table comes from immunoSEQ multiplex PCR, and its TCRdb copy is limited to in-frame clones, with some not included. The sample shows about 300,000 clones, approximately 88% of them seen only once. Material: PBMCs or T cells enriched from blood (not recorded which). The source of these receptors is a man aged 55 to 70 who had recovered from COVID-19. Both conserved end residues are part of each CDR3. The order of the fields is clone size, D gene, J gene, V gene, CDR3 DNA, CDR3 protein. D genes are given only for firm matches. Part of the rows lack a size; the others show once, few, many or a class for expanded clones.

>NA|TRBD2|TRBJ2-7|TRBV28
TGTGCCACAAGCGGGAGAGTACCCCTCGAGCAGTACTTC
CATSGRVPLEQYF
>many|NA|TRBJ1-2|TRBV3-1/TRBV3-2
TGTGCCAGCTACGAGGACTATGGCTACACCTTC
CASYEDYGYTF
>few|NA|TRBJ1-3|TRBV5-1
TGCGCCAGCAGCTTGGCCCCAGGCTCTGGAAACACCATATATTTT
CASSLAPGSGNTIYF
>once|TRBD1|TRBJ1-5|TRBV5-5
TGTGCCAGCAGCTTGGTGGGGCAGGGGGCTCTAGAGCTTAATCAGCCCCAGCATTTT
CASSLVGQGALELNQPQHF
>NA|NA|TRBJ2-7|TRBV2
TGTGCCAGCAGGAAGGGGGATCTTACCTACGAGCAGTACTTC
CASRKGDLTYEQYF
>NA|TRBD2|TRBJ2-7|TRBV27
TGTGCCAGCGGAAAGCGGGGGTCGGAGGACGAGCAGTACTTC
CASGKRGSEDEQYF
>NA|TRBD2|TRBJ2-5|TRBV5-1
TGCGCCAGCAGCGCCGGGACTAGCGGGATGGAGACCCAGTACTTC
CASSAGTSGMETQYF
>NA|NA|TRBJ2-2|TRBV19
TGTGCCAGTAGTATACAGGGTTCCGGGGAGCTGTTTTTT
CASSIQGSGELFF
>NA|TRBD1|TRBJ2-1|TRBV24-1
TGTGCCACCAGTGCCCCGGACAGGGATTACAATGAGCAGTTCTTC
CATSAPDRDYNEQFF
>NA|NA|TRBJ1-1|TRBV7-3
TGTGCCAGCAGCTTAATGACACCTACTCTGAACACTGAAGCTTTCTTT
CASSLMTPTLNTEAFF
>NA|NA|TRBJ1-4|TRBV28
TGTGCCAGCAGTCGAACAGGGATTCCGAATGAAAAACTGTTTTTT
CASSRTGIPNEKLFF
>NA|TRBD1|TRBJ2-7|TRBV5-6
TGTGCCAGCAGGCTCAATCCGGGACAGGCCTTCTCCTACGAGCAGTACTTC
CASRLNPGQAFSYEQYF
>NA|TRBD1|TRBJ1-3|TRBV12-3/TRBV12-4
TGTGCCAGCAGGGAGGGACAGGGAAACACCATATATTTT
CASREGQGNTIYF
>NA|NA|TRBJ2-1|TRBV24-1
TGTGCCACCAGTGAGGCCGGAGGAGGCAATGAGCAGTTCTTC
CATSEAGGGNEQFF
>once|TRBD1|TRBJ2-3|TRBV5-8
TGTGCCAGCAGCTTCCGACAGGGAAGTACGCAGTATTTT
CASSFRQGSTQYF
>NA|NA|TRBJ1-1|TRBV30
TGTGCCTGGAGTGCCCGGCAGGAACGGGGTGAAGCTTTCTTT
CAWSARQERGEAFF
>NA|TRBD2|TRBJ2-5|TRBV7-2
TGTGCCAGCAGCTTACTCCCGGGACTAGCGGCCCAAGAGACCCAGTACTTC
CASSLLPGLAAQETQYF
>NA|TRBD1|TRBJ2-7|TRBV6-5
TGTGCCAGCAGACGGTCCGGGACAGGGGATGAGCAGTACTTC
CASRRSGTGDEQYF
>NA|TRBD2|TRBJ2-1|TRBV3-1/TRBV3-2
TGTGCCAGCAGCCATCTAGGTGCTAGCGGGAGCTCCTACAATGAGCAGTTCTTC
CASSHLGASGSSYNEQFF
>NA|TRBD1|TRBJ1-1|TRBV7-2
TGTGCCAGCAGCCCGCGACAGGGGGCGCGGACTGAAGCTTTCTTT
CASSPRQGARTEAFF
>NA|TRBD1|TRBJ1-2|TRBV28
TGTGCCAGCAGACCGCTTCAGGGGGCATTCGGTAACTATGGCTACACCTTC
CASRPLQGAFGNYGYTF
>NA|NA|TRBJ1-1|TRBV5-1
TGCGCCAGCAGCGCTCAATCGACAGGGAACACTGAAGCTTTCTTT
CASSAQSTGNTEAFF
>NA|TRBD2|TRBJ2-5|TRBV5-4
TGTGCCAGCATCAACGGACTAGCGGGAAAGGAGACCCAGTACTTC
CASINGLAGKETQYF
>NA|TRBD2|TRBJ2-7|TRBV19
TGTGCCAGTAGTAGGGGACTACTAAACTCCTACGAGCAGTACTTC
CASSRGLLNSYEQYF
>NA|NA|TRBJ2-1|TRBV6-2/TRBV6-3
TGTGCCAGCAGTTCCTTCAGGATAACCTTTTACAATGAGCAGTTCTTC
CASSSFRITFYNEQFF
>NA|TRBD2|TRBJ2-3|TRBV24-1
TGTGCCACCAGTGATTTTAGCGGGGTCGCAGATACGCAGTATTTT
CATSDFSGVADTQYF
>once|TRBD1|TRBJ2-7|TRBV29-1
TGCAGCGTTTCGACAGGGAGCTCCTACGAGCAGTACTTC
CSVSTGSSYEQYF
>NA|TRBD2|TRBJ2-3|TRBV11-3
TGTGCCAGCAGCTTACGACTAGCGGGAGGTCCAGATACGCAGTATTTT
CASSLRLAGGPDTQYF
>NA|TRBD1|TRBJ1-4|TRBV3-1/TRBV3-2
TGTGCCAGCAGCGCAGGGGGGAATAATGAAAAACTGTTTTTT
CASSAGGNNEKLFF
>NA|TRBD1|TRBJ2-6|TRBV5-1
TGCGCCAGCAACTCCGGGACAGGGGCCTCTGGGGCCAACGTCCTGACTTTC
CASNSGTGASGANVLTF
>NA|NA|TRBJ2-4|TRBV29-1
TGCAGCGCAACCAGGGGTCGAAACATTCAGTACTTC
CSATRGRNIQYF
>NA|TRBD2|TRBJ2-7|TRBV4-1
TGCGCCAGCAGCCAAGACCGTGGACTAGTGGGGGAGCAGTACTTC
CASSQDRGLVGEQYF
>NA|NA|TRBJ1-5|TRBV28
TGTGCCAGCACCCCGGGAGGGAGCAATCAGCCCCAGCATTTT
CASTPGGSNQPQHF
>NA|TRBD2|TRBJ2-7|TRBV28
TGTGCCAGCAGTTTAGCGGGAGGGCCCTACGAGCAGTACTTC
CASSLAGGPYEQYF
>NA|NA|TRBJ2-7|TRBV28
TGTGCCAGCAGCCTCCCAGGACTCCCTTCCTACGAGCAGTACTTC
CASSLPGLPSYEQYF
>few|NA|TRBJ2-1|TRBV6-1
TGTGCCAGCAGTGAAAAAACAGGGAGCGGCGATGAGCAGTTCTTC
CASSEKTGSGDEQFF
>NA|TRBD2|TRBJ2-1|TRBV10-3
TGTGCCATCAGTGAGTCGGCTAGCGGAGATAGGGTTCATTACAATGAGCAGTTCTTC
CAISESASGDRVHYNEQFF
>NA|TRBD2|TRBJ2-7|TRBV3-1/TRBV3-2
TGTGCCAGCAGCCAAGAACGAGTACTAGCGGGAGCCTACGAGCAGTACTTC
CASSQERVLAGAYEQYF
>NA|NA|TRBJ2-7|TRBV9
TGTGCCAGCAGCGTAGCTAGCAGCAACTACGAGCAGTACTTC
CASSVASSNYEQYF
>NA|NA|TRBJ2-7|TRBV9
TGTGCCAGCAGCGTAGGCTGGGCGACACCCTACGAGCAGTACTTC
CASSVGWATPYEQYF
>NA|NA|TRBJ2-2|TRBV10-1
TGCGCCAGCAGCCGCGCGAACACCGGGGAGCTGTTTTTT
CASSRANTGELFF
>NA|NA|TRBJ2-3|TRBV5-6
TGTGCCAGCAGCTTAAGGAGGTCGGCTGATAGCACAGATACGCAGTATTTT
CASSLRRSADSTDTQYF
>NA|TRBD1|TRBJ2-2|TRBV11-2
TGTGCCAGCGATTCCTGGACAGGGCGGGCCGGGGAGCTGTTTTTT
CASDSWTGRAGELFF
>few|TRBD1|TRBJ1-2|TRBV5-1
TGCGCCAGCAGCCTAACCCCGGGACAGGGATCACCTGCCTATGGCTACACCTTC
CASSLTPGQGSPAYGYTF
>NA|TRBD1|TRBJ1-2|TRBV7-9
TGTGCCACCCCAACGACAGGGGGCTATGGCTACACCTTC
CATPTTGGYGYTF
>NA|NA|TRBJ2-1|TRBV4-3
TGCGCCAGCAGCCAAGGCCCCGGGGAGCAGTTCTTC
CASSQGPGEQFF
>NA|TRBD1|TRBJ2-1|TRBV11-2
TGTGCCAGCAGCTTAGGTCCAGGGGGCCACAATGAGCAGTTCTTC
CASSLGPGGHNEQFF
>NA|TRBD1|TRBJ1-2|TRBV2
TGTGCCAGCAGGGGGGACAGGGATAACTATGGCTACACCTTC
CASRGDRDNYGYTF
>NA|TRBD1|TRBJ2-5|TRBV29-1
TGCAGCGCCCCGGACAGGGTGGATTGGAAGACCCAGTACTTC
CSAPDRVDWKTQYF